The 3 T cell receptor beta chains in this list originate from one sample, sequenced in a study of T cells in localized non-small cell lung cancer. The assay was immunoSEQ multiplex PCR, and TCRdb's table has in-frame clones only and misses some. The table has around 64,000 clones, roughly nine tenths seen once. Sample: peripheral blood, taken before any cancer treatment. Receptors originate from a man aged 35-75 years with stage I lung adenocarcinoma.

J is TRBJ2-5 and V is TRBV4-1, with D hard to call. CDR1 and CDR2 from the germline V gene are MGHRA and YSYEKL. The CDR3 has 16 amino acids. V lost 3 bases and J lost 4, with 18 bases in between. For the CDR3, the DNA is TGCGCCAGCAGCCACCTGATAGGGTTTTCGGGAGAGACCCAGTACTTC. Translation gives CASSHLIGFSGETQYF.

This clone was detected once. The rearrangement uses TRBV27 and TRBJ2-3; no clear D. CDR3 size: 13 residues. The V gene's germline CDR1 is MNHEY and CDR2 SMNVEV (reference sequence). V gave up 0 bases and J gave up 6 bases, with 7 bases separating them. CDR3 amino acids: CASSLSSADTQYF. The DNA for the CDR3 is TGTGCCAGCAGTTTATCGAGCGCGGATACGCAGTATTTT.

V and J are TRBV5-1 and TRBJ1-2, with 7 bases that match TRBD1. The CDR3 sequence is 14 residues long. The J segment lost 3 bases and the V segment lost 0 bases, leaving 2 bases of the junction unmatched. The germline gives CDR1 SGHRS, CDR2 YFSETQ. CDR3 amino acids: CASSLGQGYYGYTF. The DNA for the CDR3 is TGCGCCAGCAGCTTGGGACAGGGATACTATGGCTACACCTTC.